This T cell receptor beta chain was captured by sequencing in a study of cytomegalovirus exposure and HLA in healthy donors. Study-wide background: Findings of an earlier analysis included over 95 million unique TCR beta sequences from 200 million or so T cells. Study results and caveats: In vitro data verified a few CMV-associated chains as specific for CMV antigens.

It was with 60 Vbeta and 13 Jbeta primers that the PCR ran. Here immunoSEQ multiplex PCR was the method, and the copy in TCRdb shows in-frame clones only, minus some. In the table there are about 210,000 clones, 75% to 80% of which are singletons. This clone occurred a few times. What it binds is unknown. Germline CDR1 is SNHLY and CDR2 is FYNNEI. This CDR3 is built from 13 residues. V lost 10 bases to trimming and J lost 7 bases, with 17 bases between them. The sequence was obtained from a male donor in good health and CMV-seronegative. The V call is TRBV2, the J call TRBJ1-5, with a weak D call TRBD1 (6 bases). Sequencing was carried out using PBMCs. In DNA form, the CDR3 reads TGTGCCACCAGGGGTGGCGACAGACAGCCCCAGCATTTT. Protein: CATRGGDRQPQHF.